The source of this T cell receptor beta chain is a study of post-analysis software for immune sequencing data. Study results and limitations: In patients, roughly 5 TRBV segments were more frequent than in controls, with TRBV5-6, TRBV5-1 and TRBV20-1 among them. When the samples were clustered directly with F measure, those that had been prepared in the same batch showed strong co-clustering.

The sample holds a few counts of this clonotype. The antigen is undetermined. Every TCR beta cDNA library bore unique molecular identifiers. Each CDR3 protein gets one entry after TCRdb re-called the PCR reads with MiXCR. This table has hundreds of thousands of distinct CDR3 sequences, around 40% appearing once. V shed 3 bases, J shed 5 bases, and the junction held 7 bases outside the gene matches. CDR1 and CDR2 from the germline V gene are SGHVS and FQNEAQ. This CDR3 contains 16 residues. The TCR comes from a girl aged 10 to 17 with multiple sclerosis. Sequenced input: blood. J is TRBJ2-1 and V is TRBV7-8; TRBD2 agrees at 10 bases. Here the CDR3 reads CASSFPAGGPDNEQFF. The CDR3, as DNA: TGTGCCAGCAGCTTCCCAGCGGGAGGGCCGGACAATGAGCAGTTCTTC.